This TCR beta chain appears in the sequencing data of a study of beta chain features in type 1 diabetes. Study details: The study found patients and healthy donors alike in age, gender and cell yields. General study points: Shortening that was moderate but significant affected the TCRB CDR3s of Type 1 diabetes patients in all four CD4+ subsets.

A single heparinised draw of roughly 120 mL on average was taken per donor. The authors sorted CD4+ naive, central memory, regulatory and stem cell-like memory cells via CD45RO/CCR7/CD25/CD127/CD95/CD27. Purity exceeding 95% was reached by all sorted populations. This clone was seen only a few times. The antigen remains unidentified. CDR3 size: 16 residues. Germline CDR1 reads SGHTA; CDR2 reads FQGNSA. Losses at the gene ends were 5 bases for V and 1 base for J; bases not matched to a gene: 8. As every portion of the isolated RNA was reverse transcribed, the sequencing read expressed TCRB transcripts. The protocol was immunoSEQ multiplex PCR, while the TCRdb copy is restricted to in-frame clones and leaves out a portion. The sample has 300,000 to 400,000 clones, around 10% seen once; the top ten hold about 0.64%.

The specimen was central memory CD4+ T cells from blood. The rearrangement uses TRBV7-2 and TRBJ2-4, with 7 positions matching TRBD1. This clonotype originated in a man between 25 and 39 years old with type 1 diabetes. The CDR3 DNA follows: TGTGCCAGCAGCCCCTATTACAGGGGTGCCAAAAACATTCAGTACTTC. It specifies CASSPYYRGAKNIQYF.